The sequence of this T cell receptor (beta chain) was determined in a study of graft-versus-host responses after intestinal transplantation. Study-level background: Recipients had transplants, and these were multivisceral, liver-intestinal, or isolated intestinal. Uniformly, recipients were administered anti-thymocyte globulin induction with subsequent tacrolimus and steroids for 2 to 3 years.

Sequenced by immunoSEQ multiplex PCR; TCRdb stores in-frame clones only, minus some. The sample contains roughly 89,000 clones, about 93% of which appear only once. As for this clone: Its target is unknown.

Study conclusions and caveats: Early after transplant, HvG clones declined as circulating GvH clones peaked. Some patients had graft-donor T cell macrochimerism. In their allografts, the ratios of graft-versus-host to host-versus-graft T cell clones were high.

This TCR derives from a human donor who received an intestinal transplant. The source material was unstimulated CD4+ T cells sorted from spleen or lymph node cells, sampled before intestinal transplant.

This chain's CDR3 is CASSLSGQVMNTEAFF. In DNA form, the CDR3 reads TGTGCCAGCAGCCTATCGGGACAGGTGATGAACACTGAAGCTTTCTTT. This chain connects TRBV11-3 to TRBJ1-1, with 8 bases that match TRBD1. The length of the CDR3 is 16 residues. Germline V CDR1 and CDR2: SGHNT, YENEEA. The J segment lost 0 bases and the V segment lost 5 bases, leaving 8 bases of the junction unmatched.